Listed below are T cell receptor beta chains from one sample, sequenced in a study of blood T cells in healthy people across ages. TCRdb processed the 5' RACE reads anew with MiXCR; each CDR3 protein has one entry. The sample contains 1.5 million or so distinct CDR3 sequences, roughly 43% of which appear only once. The specimen sequenced was blood. These receptors came from a woman aged 18-29 years in good health. Each CDR3 is given with its conserved first and last residue.

V gene	J gene	CDR3 length	CDR3 protein
TRBV7-3	TRBJ2-1	13	CASSPPGGSEQFF
TRBV18	TRBJ2-5	14	CASSPPTVRETQYF
TRBV15	TRBJ1-5	15	CATSRDRTLNQPQHF
TRBV20-1	TRBJ2-1	13	CSAGQGVWDEQFF
TRBV28	TRBJ2-7	12	CASSSSGNEQYF
TRBV4-2	TRBJ2-5	16	CASSRLGRLIQETQYF
TRBV25-1	TRBJ2-3	14	CASSGITRAAREYF
TRBV29-1	TRBJ2-5	13	CSVDPDRANEQYF
TRBV4-3	TRBJ2-1	15	CASSRTSAPYNEQFF
TRBV9	TRBJ2-3	14	CASSVGPTLDTQYF
TRBV11-3	TRBJ2-1	13	CASSNPSYNEQFF
TRBV10-3	TRBJ2-7	15	CAISDRTGATYEQYF
TRBV6-5	TRBJ2-7	15	CATQTRGGGIYEQYF
TRBV7-9	TRBJ2-1	17	CASSLAVGRLLGNEQFF
TRBV12-3/TRBV12-4	TRBJ2-3	18	CASSLFPFLGSAPDTQYF
TRBV9	TRBJ2-7	14	CASSAGQGGHEQYF